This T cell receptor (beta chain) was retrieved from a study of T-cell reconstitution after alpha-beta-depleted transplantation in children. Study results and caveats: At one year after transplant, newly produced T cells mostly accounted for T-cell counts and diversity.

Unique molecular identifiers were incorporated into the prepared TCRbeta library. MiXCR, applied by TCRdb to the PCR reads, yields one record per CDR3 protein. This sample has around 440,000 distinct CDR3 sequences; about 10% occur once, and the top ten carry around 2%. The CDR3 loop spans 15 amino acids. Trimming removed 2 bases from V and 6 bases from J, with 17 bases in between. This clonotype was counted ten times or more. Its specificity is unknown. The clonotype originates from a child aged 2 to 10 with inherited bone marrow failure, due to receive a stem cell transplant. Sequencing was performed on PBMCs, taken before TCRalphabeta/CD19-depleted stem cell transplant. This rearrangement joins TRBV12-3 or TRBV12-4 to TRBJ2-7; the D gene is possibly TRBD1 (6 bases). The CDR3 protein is CASSLLPDSAAEQYF. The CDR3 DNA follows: TGTGCCAGCAGTTTACTACCGGACAGTGCCGCCGAGCAGTACTTC.